This TCR beta chain is drawn from a study of human T cells and chemical hapten exposure. Stated time point: healthy volunteer bleed at 2 weeks. Before extraction, the whole blood was not fractionated, and total RNA was taken from it. As handled by the study authors: The number of TCRs in each sample had a median of around 96,000 and spanned roughly 23,224 to 700,000. TCRdb reprocessed the RACE reads with MiXCR, giving one entry per CDR3 protein. These V and J calls derive from TCRdb rather than the authors' analysis. The sample yields about 50,000 distinct CDR3 sequences, roughly 4% seen once. This clonotype was observed a handful of times. What was sequenced was whole blood. The sequence was obtained from a female donor in good health. Some clones in this sample may be carry-over from other donors' samples.

This chain's CDR3 is CASSQMGRGSHSNQPQHF. The CDR3 nucleotides read TGTGCCAGCAGCCAAATGGGCAGGGGCTCTCATAGCAATCAGCCCCAGCATTTT. The genes are TRBV3-1 and TRBJ1-5, with D perhaps matching TRBD1 (6 bases). In germline, CDR1 is LGHDT, CDR2 YNNKEL (reference sequence). The CDR3 extends over 18 amino acids. Trimming shortened V by 2 bases and J by 0 bases, and 17 bases separated the two germline ends.